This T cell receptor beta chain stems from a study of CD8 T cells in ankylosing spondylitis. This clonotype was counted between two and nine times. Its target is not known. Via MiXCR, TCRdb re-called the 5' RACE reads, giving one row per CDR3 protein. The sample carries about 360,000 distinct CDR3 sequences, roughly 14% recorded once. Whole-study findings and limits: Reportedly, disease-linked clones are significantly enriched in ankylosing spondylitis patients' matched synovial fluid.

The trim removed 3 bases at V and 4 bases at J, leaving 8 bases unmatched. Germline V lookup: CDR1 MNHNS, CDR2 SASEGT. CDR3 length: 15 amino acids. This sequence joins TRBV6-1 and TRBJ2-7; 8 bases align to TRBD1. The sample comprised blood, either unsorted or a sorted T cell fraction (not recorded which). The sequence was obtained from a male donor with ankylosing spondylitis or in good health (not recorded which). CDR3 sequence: CASSDLGTGLYEQYF. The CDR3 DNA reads TGTGCCAGCAGTGATCTGGGGACAGGCCTATACGAGCAGTACTTC.